This note documents a single T cell receptor (beta chain) sequence. This CDR3 is 14 amino acids long. With V trimmed by 4 bases and J by 2 bases, 4 bases remained unmatched. The germline V gene has CDR1 SGHDT and CDR2 YYEEEE. This sample was taken from a study of shared T cell receptors in the human thymus. The assay was immunoSEQ multiplex PCR, and TCRdb's table has in-frame clones only and misses some. Seen here are some 660,000 clones, about 90% observed once, and the top ten hold under 0.01%. In addition, the sample was reused for a study of human thymus T cells. In that study: Donor material was obtained from healthy Finnish infants undergoing corrective surgery for congenital heart defects. Resections were taken during corrective heart surgery, and the thymus tissue came from these. Repertoires from thymus and blood appeared to show biased V and J gene usage. Related work found strong thymic repertoire overlap between unrelated individuals.

V usage is TRBV5-6 and J usage is TRBJ2-3, with 7 bases fitting TRBD1. The sequence came from a boy in the first two years of life with a congenital heart defect. The specimen sequenced was thymocytes. The CDR3 reads CASSADRVTDTQYF. CDR3 in DNA: TGTGCCAGCAGCGCCGACAGGGTCACAGATACGCAGTATTTT.